Each of the 9 T cell receptor beta chains below was sequenced from the same sample in a study of T cells after yellow fever vaccination. Using its own MiXCR run on the 5' RACE reads, TCRdb lists one record per CDR3 protein. The sample contains hundreds of thousands of distinct CDR3 sequences, approximately 12% of which appear only once. The material was PBMCs, obtained on the day of the yellow fever booster vaccination. Receptors originate from a man aged 25-45 years who received the YFV17D yellow fever vaccine.

The CDR3 loop is CASSQVLGGTKNIQYF. In DNA, the CDR3 is TGTGCCAGCAGCCAAGTACTAGGCGGCACCAAAAACATTCAGTACTTC. The chain employs TRBV3-1 and TRBJ2-4; D is possibly TRBD2 (5 bases). The germline CDR1 and CDR2 sequences are LGHDT and YNNKEL (reference sequence). The CDR3 length is 16 residues. V lost 1 base and J 2 bases, leaving 12 bases between the germline ends. Full variable domain (rest looked up from reference TRBV3-1 and TRBJ2-4): DTAVSQTPKYLVTQMGNDKSIKCEQNLGHDTMYWYKQDSKKFLKIMFSYNNKELIINETVPNRFSPKSPDKAHLNLHINSLELGDSAVYFCASSQVLGGTKNIQYFGAGTRLSVL.

The table lists this clonotype with a few counts. This chain connects TRBV10-3 to TRBJ2-3; D is possibly TRBD1 or TRBD2 (7 bases each). This CDR3 is 18 amino acids long. Trimming removed 5 bases from V and 5 bases from J, with 26 bases in between. Germline loops: CDR1 ENHRY, CDR2 SYGVKD. The CDR3 sequence is CAISRGLAEPVRGDTQYF. The CDR3 nucleotides are TGTGCCATCAGTAGGGGGCTAGCGGAGCCCGTGAGGGGAGATACGCAGTATTTT.

This clonotype has just a few counts. This chain connects TRBV20-1 to TRBJ1-6; D possibly corresponds to TRBD1 (6 bases). Germline lookup yields CDR1 DFQATT and CDR2 SNEGSKA (reference sequence). Trimming removed 4 bases at V and 10 bases at J, with 14 bases between. The CDR3 spans 13 residues. The CDR3 is CSANTGFGSPLHF. The CDR3 DNA follows: TGCAGTGCTAACACAGGGTTCGGGTCACCCCTCCACTTT.

This clonotype was detected ten times or more. This chain connects TRBV27 to TRBJ2-1, with D possibly TRBD2 on 6 matching bases. Germline-derived CDR1 and CDR2 are MNHEY and SMNVEV (reference sequence). This CDR3 has 13 residues. The V end lost 4 bases, the J end lost 8 bases, and 12 bases lay between the germline ends. CDR3 DNA: TGTGCCAGCAGTTCATGGAGGGCCGATGAGCAGTTCTTC. Its protein is CASSSWRADEQFF.

This clonotype was detected only a few times. The chain recombines TRBV27 with TRBJ2-1; no clear D gene. The germline CDR1 and CDR2 sequences are MNHEY and SMNVEV (reference sequence). CDR3 length: 13 amino acids. V dropped 2 bases and J dropped 9 bases, with 11 bases sitting between them. CDR3 amino acids: CASSLIGLAEQFF. The DNA of the CDR3 is TGTGCCAGCAGTTTAATCGGTCTGGCTGAGCAGTTCTTC.

The CDR3 region has the DNA TGCAGTGCTAGCCTAGGTTGGGATGGCTACACCTTC. This sequence encodes CSASLGWDGYTF. The chain has TRBV20-1 and TRBJ1-2, with no clear D. CDR1 and CDR2 (germline): DFQATT, SNEGSKA (reference sequence). Trimming pared 3 bases from V and 6 bases from J, leaving 11 bases between. The CDR3 runs 12 residues.

The chain joins TRBV6-5 to TRBJ1-1, with D hard to call. Germline V lookup: CDR1 MNHEY, CDR2 SVGAGI. The CDR3 extends over 14 amino acids. V lost 4 bases and J lost 0, with 9 bases in between. CDR3 nucleotides: TGTGCCAGCAGTTCGGGCAGCATGAACACTGAAGCTTTCTTT. Amino acid sequence: CASSSGSMNTEAFF.

This chain links TRBV10-3 with TRBJ2-1; a weak D match, TRBD2 (6 bases). The ends were cut back, 8 bases at V and 5 bases at J, with 25 bases in the middle. Germline V CDR1 and CDR2: ENHRY, SYGVKD. The CDR3 has 17 residues. In DNA, the CDR3 is TGTGCCATCGGGCCGATAGGGGCCGGACTACAGGACAATGAGCAGTTCTTC. This encodes CAIGPIGAGLQDNEQFF.

This clonotype was seen only a few times. The V call is TRBV27, the J call TRBJ1-2; 8 bases are a match to TRBD1. CDR1 and CDR2 from the germline V gene are MNHEY and SMNVEV (reference sequence). The CDR3 covers 18 residues. Trimming cost V 0 bases and J 2 bases; bases outside gene matches: 11. CDR3 nucleotide sequence: TGTGCCAGCAGTTTATCCCCCACGACAGGGGCGAAGAACTATGGCTACACCTTC. Translated: CASSLSPTTGAKNYGYTF.